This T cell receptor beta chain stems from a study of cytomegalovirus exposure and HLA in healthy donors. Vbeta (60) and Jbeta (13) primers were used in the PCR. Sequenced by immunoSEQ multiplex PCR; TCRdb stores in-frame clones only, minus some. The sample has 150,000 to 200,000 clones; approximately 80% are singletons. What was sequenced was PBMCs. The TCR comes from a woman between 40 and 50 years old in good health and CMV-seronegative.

The CDR3 region is CASSSTGYANTGELFF. CDR3 bases: TGTGCCAGCAGCTCGACAGGGTACGCGAACACCGGGGAGCTGTTTTTT. The chain combines TRBV7-2 with TRBJ2-2; 7 nucleotides agree with TRBD1. V trimming: 4 bases; J trimming: 0 bases; junction bases outside the gene matches: 5. The CDR3 sequence is 16 residues long. Germline CDR1 SGHTA, CDR2 FQGNSA.